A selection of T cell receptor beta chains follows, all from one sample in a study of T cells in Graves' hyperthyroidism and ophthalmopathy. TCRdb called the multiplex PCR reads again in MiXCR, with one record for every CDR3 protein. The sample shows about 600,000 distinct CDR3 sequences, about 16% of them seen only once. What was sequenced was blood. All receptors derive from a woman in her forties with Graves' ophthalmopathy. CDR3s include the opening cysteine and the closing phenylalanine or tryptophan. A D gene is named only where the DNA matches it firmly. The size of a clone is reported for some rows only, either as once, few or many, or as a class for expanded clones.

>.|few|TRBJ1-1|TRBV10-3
TGTGCCAGCTGGGGGGGATTAGCTGAAGCTTTCTTT
CASWGGLAEAFF
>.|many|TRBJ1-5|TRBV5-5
TGTGCCAGCAGCTTGGCGCGGTCTGGCGGTTATAGCAATCAGCCCCAGCATTTT
CASSLARSGGYSNQPQHF
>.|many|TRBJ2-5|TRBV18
TGTGCCAGCTCACCCCGATCCTCCCAAGAGACCCAGTACTTC
CASSPRSSQETQYF
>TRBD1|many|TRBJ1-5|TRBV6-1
TGTGCCAGCAGTCGGACAGGGCAAAACAATCAGCCCCAGCATTTT
CASSRTGQNNQPQHF
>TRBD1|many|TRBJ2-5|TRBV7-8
TGTGCCAGCAGCTGGTCACCGGGACAGGCCATAGGGGAGACCCAGTACTTC
CASSWSPGQAIGETQYF
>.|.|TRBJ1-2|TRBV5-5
TGTGCCAGCAGCACGGACCTCGGCTATGGCTACACCTTC
CASSTDLGYGYTF
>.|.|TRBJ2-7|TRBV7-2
TGTGCCAGCAGCCTATGGGACAACTCCTACGAGCAGTACTTC
CASSLWDNSYEQYF
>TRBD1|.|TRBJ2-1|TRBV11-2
TGTGCCGGCAGCCTAGGACAGGGGGTAAGGGAGCAGTTCTTC
CAGSLGQGVREQFF
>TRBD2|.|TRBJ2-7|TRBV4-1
TGCGCCAGCAGCCTTACTAGCGATTCGACCTACGAGCAGTACTTC
CASSLTSDSTYEQYF
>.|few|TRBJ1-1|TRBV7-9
TGTGCCAGCAGCCCTTTGTATAGGGGAGTCACTGAAGCTTTCTTT
CASSPLYRGVTEAFF
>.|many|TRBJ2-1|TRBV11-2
TGTGCCAGCAGCTTAGACCTGCAGGCCTACAATGAGCAGTTCTTC
CASSLDLQAYNEQFF
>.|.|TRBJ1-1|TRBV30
TGTGCCTGGAGTGGGGGGGGCCCCACCCCTGAAGCTTTCTTT
CAWSGGGPTPEAFF
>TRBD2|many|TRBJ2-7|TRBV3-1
TGTGCCAGCAGCCAAGGGACTAGCGGGATCGGTGGGTACGAGCAGTACTTC
CASSQGTSGIGGYEQYF
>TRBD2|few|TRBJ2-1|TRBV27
TGTGCCAGCAGTTTATCTGCGGGAGAAACCTACAATGAGCAGTTCTTC
CASSLSAGETYNEQFF
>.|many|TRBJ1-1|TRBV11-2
TGTGCCAGCAGACCCATAGGGAACACTGAAGCTTTCTTT
CASRPIGNTEAFF
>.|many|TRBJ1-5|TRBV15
TGTGCCACCACCCGACAGCGCGGACAGCGCCAGCCCCAGCATTTT
CATTRQRGQRQPQHF
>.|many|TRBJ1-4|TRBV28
TGTGCCAGCAGTTTGAATCCCTTAAGGGAAAAACTGTTTTTT
CASSLNPLREKLFF
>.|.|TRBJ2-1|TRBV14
TGTGCCACCGCCCCAGGGGACTATTACTACAATGAGCAGTTCTTC
CATAPGDYYYNEQFF
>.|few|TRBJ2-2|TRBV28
TGTGCCGGCGGGACAACTACTGGGGGGGAGCTGTTTTTT
CAGGTTTGGELFF
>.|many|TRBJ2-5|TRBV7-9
TGTGCCAGCAGCTCAACTAACACAGGGTGGGAACAAGAGACCCAGTACTTC
CASSSTNTGWEQETQYF
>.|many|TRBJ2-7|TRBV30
TGTGCCTGGAGTGTACGGGGGAGTTCGGACGAGCAGTACTTC
CAWSVRGSSDEQYF
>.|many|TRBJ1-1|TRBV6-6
TGTGCCAGCAGTTACTCGATAACGGACACTGAAGCTTTCTTT
CASSYSITDTEAFF